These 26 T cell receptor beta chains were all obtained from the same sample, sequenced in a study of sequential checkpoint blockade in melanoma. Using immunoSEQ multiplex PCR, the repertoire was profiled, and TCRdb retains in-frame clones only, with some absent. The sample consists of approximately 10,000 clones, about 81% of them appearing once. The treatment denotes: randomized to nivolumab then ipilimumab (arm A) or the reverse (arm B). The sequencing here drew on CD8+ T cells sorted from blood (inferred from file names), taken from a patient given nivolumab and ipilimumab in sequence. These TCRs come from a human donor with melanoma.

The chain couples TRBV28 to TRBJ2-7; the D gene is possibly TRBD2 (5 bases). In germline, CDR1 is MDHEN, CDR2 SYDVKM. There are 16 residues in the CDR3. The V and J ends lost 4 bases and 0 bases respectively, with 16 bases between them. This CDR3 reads CASSSPIGLSSYEQYF. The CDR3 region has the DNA TGTGCCAGCAGTTCCCCGATCGGACTTTCCTCCTACGAGCAGTACTTC.

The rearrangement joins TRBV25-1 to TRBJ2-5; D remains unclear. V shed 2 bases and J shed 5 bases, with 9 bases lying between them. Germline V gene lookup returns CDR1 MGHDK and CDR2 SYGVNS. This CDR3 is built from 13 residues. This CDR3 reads CASSELYGETQYF. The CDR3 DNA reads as TGTGCCAGCAGTGAACTCTACGGGGAGACCCAGTACTTC.

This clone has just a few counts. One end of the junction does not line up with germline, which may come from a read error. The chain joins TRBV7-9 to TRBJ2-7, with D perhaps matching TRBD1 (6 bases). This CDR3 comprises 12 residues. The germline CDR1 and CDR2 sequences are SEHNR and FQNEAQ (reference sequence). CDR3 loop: CASTLQGYEQYF. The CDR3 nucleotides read TGTGCCAGCACCTTACAGGGCTACGAGCAGTACTTC.

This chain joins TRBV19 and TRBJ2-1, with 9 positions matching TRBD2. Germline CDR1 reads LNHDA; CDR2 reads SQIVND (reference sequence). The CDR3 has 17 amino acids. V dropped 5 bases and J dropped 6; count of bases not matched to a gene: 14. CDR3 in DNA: TGTGCCAGTAGTGTGGTGGGAATAGCGGGAGCAAGCAATGAGCAGTTCTTC. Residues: CASSVVGIAGASNEQFF.

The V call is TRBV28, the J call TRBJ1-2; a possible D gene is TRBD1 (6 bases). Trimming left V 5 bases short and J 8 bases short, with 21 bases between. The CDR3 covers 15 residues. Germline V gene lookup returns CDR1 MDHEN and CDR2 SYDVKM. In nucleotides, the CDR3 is TGTGCCAGCAGTGAGCAGTGGGACAATTTTTCCGGCTACACCTTC. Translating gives CASSEQWDNFSGYTF.

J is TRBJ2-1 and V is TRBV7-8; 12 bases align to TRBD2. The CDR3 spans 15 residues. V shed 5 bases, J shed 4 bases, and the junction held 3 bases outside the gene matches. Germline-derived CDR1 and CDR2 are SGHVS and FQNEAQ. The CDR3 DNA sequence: TGTGCCAGCAGCCCACTAGCGGGGGGATACAATGAGCAGTTCTTC. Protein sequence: CASSPLAGGYNEQFF. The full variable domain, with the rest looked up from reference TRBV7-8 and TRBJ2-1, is GAGVSQSPRYKVAKRGQDVALRCDPISGHVSLFWYQQALGQGPEFLTYFQNEAQLDKSGLPSDRFFAERPEGSVSTLKIQRTQQEDSAVYLCASSPLAGGYNEQFFGPGTRLTVL.

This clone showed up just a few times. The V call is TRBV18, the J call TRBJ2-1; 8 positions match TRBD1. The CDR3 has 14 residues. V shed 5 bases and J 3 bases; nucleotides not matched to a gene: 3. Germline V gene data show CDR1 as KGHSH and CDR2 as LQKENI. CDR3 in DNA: TGTGCCAGCTCAAGGACAGGGTACTACAATGAGCAGTTCTTC. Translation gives CASSRTGYYNEQFF.

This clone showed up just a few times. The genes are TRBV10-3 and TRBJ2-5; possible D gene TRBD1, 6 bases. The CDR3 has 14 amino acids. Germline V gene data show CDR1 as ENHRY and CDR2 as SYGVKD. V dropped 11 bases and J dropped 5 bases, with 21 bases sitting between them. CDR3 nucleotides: TGTGCCCACACGTGGGGACAACCACCGGAGACCCAGTACTTC. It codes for CAHTWGQPPETQYF.

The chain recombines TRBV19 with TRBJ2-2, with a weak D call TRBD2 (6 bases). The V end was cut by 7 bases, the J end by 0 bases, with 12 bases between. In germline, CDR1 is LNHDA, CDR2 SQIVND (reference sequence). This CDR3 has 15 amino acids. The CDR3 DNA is TGTGCCAGTACCCGGAGGGATACGAACACCGGGGAGCTGTTTTTT. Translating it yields CASTRRDTNTGELFF.

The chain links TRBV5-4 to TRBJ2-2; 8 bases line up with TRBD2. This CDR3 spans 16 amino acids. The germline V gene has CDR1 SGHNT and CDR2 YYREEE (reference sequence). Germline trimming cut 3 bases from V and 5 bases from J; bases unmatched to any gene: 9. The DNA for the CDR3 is TGTGCCAGCAGCTCCATGCAGCGGGAGAGAACCGGGGAGCTGTTTTTT. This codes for CASSSMQRERTGELFF.

CDR3 amino acids: CASSVSGAGYGYTF. CDR3 sequence (DNA): TGTGCCAGCAGCGTATCAGGGGCCGGCTATGGCTACACCTTC. This sequence joins TRBV9 and TRBJ1-2, with D possibly TRBD1 on 6 matching bases. In germline, CDR1 is SGDLS, CDR2 YYNGEE. CDR3 length: 14 amino acids. V was cut by 1 base and J by 4 bases, with 11 bases left in between.

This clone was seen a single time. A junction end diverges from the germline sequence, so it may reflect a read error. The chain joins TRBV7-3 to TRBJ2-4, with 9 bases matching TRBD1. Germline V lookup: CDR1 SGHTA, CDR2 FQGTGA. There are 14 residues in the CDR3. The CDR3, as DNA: TGTGCCAGCAGCTCAACAGGGGGCAAAGACATTCAGTACTTC. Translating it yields CASSSTGGKDIQYF.

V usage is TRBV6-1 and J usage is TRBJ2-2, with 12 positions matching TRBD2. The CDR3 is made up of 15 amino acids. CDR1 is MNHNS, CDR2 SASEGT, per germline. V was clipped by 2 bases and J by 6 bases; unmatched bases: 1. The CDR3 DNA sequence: TGTGCCAGCAGTGAACTAGCGGGAGGGCCCGGGGAGCTGTTTTTT. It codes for CASSELAGGPGELFF.

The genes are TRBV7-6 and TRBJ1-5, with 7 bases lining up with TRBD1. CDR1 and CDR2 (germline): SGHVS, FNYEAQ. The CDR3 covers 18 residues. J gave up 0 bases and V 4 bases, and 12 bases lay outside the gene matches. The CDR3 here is CASSSLEWDSLSNQPQHF. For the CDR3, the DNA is TGTGCCAGCAGCTCCCTGGAATGGGACAGCCTTAGCAATCAGCCCCAGCATTTT. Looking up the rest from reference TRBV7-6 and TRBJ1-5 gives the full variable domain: GAGVSQSPRYKVTKRGQDVALRCDPISGHVSLYWYRQALGQGPEFLTYFNYEAQQDKSGLPNDRFSAERPEGSISTLTIQRTEQRDSAMYRCASSSLEWDSLSNQPQHFGDGTRLSIL.

CDR3: CASSEGQGHYYEQYF. In DNA form, the CDR3 reads TGTGCCAGCAGTGAAGGTCAGGGGCACTACTACGAGCAGTACTTC. V usage is TRBV6-1 and J usage is TRBJ2-7, with a tentative D call TRBD1 (6 bases). V lost 1 base and J lost 3, with 13 bases in between. This CDR3 spans 15 amino acids. Germline CDR1 is MNHNS and CDR2 is SASEGT.

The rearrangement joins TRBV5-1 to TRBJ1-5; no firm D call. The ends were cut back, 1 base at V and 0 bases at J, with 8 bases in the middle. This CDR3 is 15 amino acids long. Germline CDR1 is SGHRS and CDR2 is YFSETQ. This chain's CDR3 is CASSLHRDSNQPQHF. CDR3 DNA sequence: TGCGCCAGCAGCTTGCACCGAGATAGCAATCAGCCCCAGCATTTT.

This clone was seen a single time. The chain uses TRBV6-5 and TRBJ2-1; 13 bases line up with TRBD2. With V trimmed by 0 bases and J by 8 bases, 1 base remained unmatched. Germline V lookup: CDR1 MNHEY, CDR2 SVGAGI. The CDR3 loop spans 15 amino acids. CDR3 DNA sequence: TGTGCCAGCAGTTACTCGGGACTAGCGGGGCATGAGCAGTTCTTC. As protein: CASSYSGLAGHEQFF.

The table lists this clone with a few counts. The CDR3 here is CASGGRITEAFF. The CDR3 DNA reads as TGTGCCAGCGGAGGGAGAATCACTGAAGCTTTCTTT. This rearrangement joins TRBV27 to TRBJ1-1; the D is unclear. The CDR3 covers 12 residues. Germline V lookup: CDR1 MNHEY, CDR2 SMNVEV (reference sequence). V dropped 8 bases and J dropped 4 bases, with 11 bases sitting between them.

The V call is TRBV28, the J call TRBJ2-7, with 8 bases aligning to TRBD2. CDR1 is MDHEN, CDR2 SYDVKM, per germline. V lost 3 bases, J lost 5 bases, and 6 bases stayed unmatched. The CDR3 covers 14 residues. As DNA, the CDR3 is TGTGCCAGCAGTTTTACTAGCGGAGTCGACGAGCAGTACTTC. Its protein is CASSFTSGVDEQYF. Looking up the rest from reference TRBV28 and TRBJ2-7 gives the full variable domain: DVKVTQSSRYLVKRTGEKVFLECVQDMDHENMFWYRQDPGLGLRLIYFSYDVKMKEKGDIPEGYSVSREKKERFSLILESASTNQTSMYLCASSFTSGVDEQYFGPGTRLTVT.

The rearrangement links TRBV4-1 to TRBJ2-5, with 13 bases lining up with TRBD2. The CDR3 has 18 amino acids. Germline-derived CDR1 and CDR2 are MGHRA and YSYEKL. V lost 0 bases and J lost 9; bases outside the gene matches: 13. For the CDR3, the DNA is TGCGCCAGCAGCCAAGAGCTTACTAGCGGGGGGGCGAAGATCTCCCAGTACTTC. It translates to CASSQELTSGGAKISQYF.

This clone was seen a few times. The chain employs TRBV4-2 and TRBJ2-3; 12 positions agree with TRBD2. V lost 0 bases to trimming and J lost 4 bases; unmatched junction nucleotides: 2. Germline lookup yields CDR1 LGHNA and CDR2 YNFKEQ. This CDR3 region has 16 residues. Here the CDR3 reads CASSQELAGGADTQYF. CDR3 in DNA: TGTGCCAGCAGCCAAGAACTAGCGGGAGGCGCAGATACGCAGTATTTT.

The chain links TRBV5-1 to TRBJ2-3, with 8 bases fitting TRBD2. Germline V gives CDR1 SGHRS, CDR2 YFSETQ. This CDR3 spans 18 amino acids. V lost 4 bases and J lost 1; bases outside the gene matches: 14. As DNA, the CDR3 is TGCGCCAGCAGCGCTACGGGGGGGACGGGAGTTGGCACAGATACGCAGTATTTT. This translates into CASSATGGTGVGTDTQYF. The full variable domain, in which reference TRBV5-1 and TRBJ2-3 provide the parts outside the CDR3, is KAGVTQTPRYLIKTRGQQVTLSCSPISGHRSVSWYQQTPGQGLQFLFEYFSETQRNKGNFPGRFSGRQFSNSRSEMNVSTLELGDSALYLCASSATGGTGVGTDTQYFGPGTRLTVL.

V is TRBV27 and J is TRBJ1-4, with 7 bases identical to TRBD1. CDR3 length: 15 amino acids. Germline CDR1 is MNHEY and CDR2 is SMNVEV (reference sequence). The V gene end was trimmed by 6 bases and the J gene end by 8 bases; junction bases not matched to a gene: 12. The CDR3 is CASSSRQGRDEKLFF. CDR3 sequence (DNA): TGTGCCAGCAGCAGTCGACAGGGTCGCGACGAAAAACTGTTTTTT.

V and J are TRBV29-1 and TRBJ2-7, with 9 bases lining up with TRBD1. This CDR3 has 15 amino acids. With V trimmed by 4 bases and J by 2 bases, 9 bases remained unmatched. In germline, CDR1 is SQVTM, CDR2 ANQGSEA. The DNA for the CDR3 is TGCAGCGTTGGTGGGTTGTGGGACAGGGCCTACGAGCAGTACTTC. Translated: CSVGGLWDRAYEQYF.

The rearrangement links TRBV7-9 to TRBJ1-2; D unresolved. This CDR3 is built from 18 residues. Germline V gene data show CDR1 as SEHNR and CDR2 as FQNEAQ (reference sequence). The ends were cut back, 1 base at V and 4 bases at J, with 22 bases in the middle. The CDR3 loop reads CASSLVPQKRPFVYGYTF. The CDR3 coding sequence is TGTGCCAGCAGCTTAGTTCCCCAGAAGCGACCCTTTGTCTATGGCTACACCTTC.

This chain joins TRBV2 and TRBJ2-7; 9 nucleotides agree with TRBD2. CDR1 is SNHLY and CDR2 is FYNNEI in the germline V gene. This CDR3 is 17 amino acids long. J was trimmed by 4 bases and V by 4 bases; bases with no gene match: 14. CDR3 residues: CASSGDPIAGVVYEQYF. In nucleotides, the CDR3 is TGTGCCAGCAGTGGGGACCCTATAGCGGGGGTTGTATACGAGCAGTACTTC. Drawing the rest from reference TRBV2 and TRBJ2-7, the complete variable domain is EPEVTQTPSHQVTQMGQEVILRCVPISNHLYFYWYRQILGQKVEFLVSFYNNEISEKSEIFDDQFSVERPDGSNFTLKIRSTKLEDSAMYFCASSGDPIAGVVYEQYFGPGTRLTVT.